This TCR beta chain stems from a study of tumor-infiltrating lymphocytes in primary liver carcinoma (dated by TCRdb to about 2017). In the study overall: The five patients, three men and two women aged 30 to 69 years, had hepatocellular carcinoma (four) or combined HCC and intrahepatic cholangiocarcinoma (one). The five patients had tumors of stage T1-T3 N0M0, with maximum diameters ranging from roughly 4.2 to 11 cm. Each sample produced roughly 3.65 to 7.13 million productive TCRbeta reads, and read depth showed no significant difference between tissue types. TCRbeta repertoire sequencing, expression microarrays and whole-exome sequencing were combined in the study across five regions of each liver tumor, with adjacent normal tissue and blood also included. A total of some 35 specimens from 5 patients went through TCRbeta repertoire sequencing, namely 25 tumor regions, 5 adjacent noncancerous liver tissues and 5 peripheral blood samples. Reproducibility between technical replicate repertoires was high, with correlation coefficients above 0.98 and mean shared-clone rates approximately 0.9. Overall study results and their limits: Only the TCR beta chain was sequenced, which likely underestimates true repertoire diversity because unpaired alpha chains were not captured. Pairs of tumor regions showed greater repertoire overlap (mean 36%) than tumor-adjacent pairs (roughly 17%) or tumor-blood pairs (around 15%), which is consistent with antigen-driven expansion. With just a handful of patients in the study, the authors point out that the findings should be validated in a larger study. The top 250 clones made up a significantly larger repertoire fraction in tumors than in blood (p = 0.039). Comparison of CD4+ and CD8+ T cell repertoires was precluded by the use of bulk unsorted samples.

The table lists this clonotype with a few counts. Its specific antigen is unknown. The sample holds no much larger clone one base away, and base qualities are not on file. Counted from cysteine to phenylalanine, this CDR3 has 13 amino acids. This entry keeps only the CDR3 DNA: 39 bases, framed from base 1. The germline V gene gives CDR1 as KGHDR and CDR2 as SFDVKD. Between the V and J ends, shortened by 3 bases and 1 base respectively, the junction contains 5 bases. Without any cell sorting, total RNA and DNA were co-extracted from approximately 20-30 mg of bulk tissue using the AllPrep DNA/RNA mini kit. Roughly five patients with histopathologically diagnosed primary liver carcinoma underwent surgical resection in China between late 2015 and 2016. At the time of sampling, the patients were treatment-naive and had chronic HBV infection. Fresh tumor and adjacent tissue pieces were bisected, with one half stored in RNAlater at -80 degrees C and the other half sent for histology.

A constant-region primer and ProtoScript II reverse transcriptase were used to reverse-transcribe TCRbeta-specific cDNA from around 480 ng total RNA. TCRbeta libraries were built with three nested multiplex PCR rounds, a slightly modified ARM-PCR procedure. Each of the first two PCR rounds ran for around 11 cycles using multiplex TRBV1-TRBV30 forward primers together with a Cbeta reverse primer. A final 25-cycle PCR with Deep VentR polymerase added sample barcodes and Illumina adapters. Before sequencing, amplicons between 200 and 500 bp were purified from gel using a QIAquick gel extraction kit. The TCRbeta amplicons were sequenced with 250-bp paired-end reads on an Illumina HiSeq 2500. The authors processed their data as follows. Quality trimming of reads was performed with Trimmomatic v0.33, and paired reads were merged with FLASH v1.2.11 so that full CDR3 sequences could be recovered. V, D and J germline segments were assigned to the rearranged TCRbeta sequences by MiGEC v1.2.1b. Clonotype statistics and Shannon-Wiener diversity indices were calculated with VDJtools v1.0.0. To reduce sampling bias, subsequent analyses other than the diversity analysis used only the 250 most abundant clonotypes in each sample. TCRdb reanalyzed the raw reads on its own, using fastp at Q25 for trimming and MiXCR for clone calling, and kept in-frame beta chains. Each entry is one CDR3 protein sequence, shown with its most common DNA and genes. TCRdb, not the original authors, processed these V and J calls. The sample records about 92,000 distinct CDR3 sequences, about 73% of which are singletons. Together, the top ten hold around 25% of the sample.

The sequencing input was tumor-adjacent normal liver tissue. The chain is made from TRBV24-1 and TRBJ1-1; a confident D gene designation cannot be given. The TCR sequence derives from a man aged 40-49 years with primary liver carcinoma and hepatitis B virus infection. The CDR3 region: CATSDSQNTEAFF. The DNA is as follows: TGTGCCACCAGTGATAGTCAGAACACTGAAGCTTTCTTT.